Listed below are T cell receptor beta chains from one sample, sequenced in a study of blood T cell repertoires in COVID-19. Assay: immunoSEQ multiplex PCR; the TCRdb copy retains only in-frame clones and omits some. The sample carries about 210,000 clones, roughly 88% recorded once. The sequenced sample consisted of peripheral blood. All receptors derive from a man aged 50 to 60 with active or convalescent COVID-19. Both conserved end residues are part of each CDR3. The D gene is left open where the match is weak. Expanded clones get a size class; other rows say once, few or many, or leave the size out.

TRBV5-1	.	TRBJ1-1	.	CASSRTTVNTEAFF	TGCGCCAGCAGCCGGACGACAGTGAACACTGAAGCTTTCTTT
TRBV4-3	.	TRBJ2-5	.	CASSQDKEGKTQYF	TGCGCCAGCAGCCAAGATAAGGAGGGGAAGACCCAGTACTTC
TRBV7-9	TRBD1	TRBJ1-1	.	CASSLLPGQGVRNTEAFF	TGTGCCAGCAGCTTACTACCGGGACAGGGAGTGCGGAACACTGAAGCTTTCTTT
TRBV18	.	TRBJ2-1	.	CASSPPDSSNEQFF	TGTGCCAGCTCACCACCGGACTCCTCCAATGAGCAGTTCTTC
TRBV2	TRBD1	TRBJ2-6	.	CASSGQGWSGANVLTF	TGTGCCAGCAGTGGACAGGGATGGTCTGGGGCCAACGTCCTGACTTTC
TRBV10-3	.	TRBJ2-3	.	CAIKVQGSDTQYF	TGTGCCATCAAAGTACAGGGTAGTGATACGCAGTATTTT
TRBV5-6	TRBD2	TRBJ2-3	.	CASSLGSSSGGGTDTQYF	TGTGCCAGCAGCTTGGGATCGTCTAGCGGGGGGGGCACAGATACGCAGTATTTT
TRBV6-5	TRBD1	TRBJ2-1	.	CASSRGDSLNGQFF	TGTGCCAGCAGCCGAGGGGACAGCCTTAATGGGCAGTTCTTC
TRBV2	TRBD1	TRBJ2-1	once	CASSSDRGLYNEQFF	TGTGCCAGCAGCTCGGACAGGGGGCTTTACAATGAGCAGTTCTTC
TRBV6-5	.	TRBJ2-1	once	CASREGVDNEQFF	TGTGCCAGCAGAGAGGGGGTCGACAATGAGCAGTTCTTC
TRBV4-1	.	TRBJ2-7	.	CASSQDGGSSYEQYF	TGCGCCAGCAGCCAAGATGGCGGCAGCTCCTACGAGCAGTACTTC
TRBV21-1	.	TRBJ1-5	.	CASSTSGTDYQPQHF	TGTGCCAGCAGCACCTCCGGGACAGATTATCAGCCCCAGCATTTT
TRBV7-3	TRBD2	TRBJ2-1	once	CASSSTSGGYNEQFF	TGTGCCAGCAGCTCCACGAGCGGGGGATACAATGAGCAGTTCTTC
TRBV1	.	TRBJ1-5	.	CTSSHYRGDQPQHF	TGCACCAGCAGCCATTACAGGGGGGATCAGCCCCAGCATTTT
TRBV5-1	.	TRBJ1-4	.	CASSLGGSTNEKLFF	TGCGCCAGCAGCTTGGGCGGTTCAACTAATGAAAAACTGTTTTTT
TRBV6-6	.	TRBJ1-3	.	CASSYGGDSGNTIYF	TGTGCCAGCAGTTACGGGGGGGACTCTGGAAACACCATATATTTT
TRBV5-4	.	TRBJ2-3	.	CASSFDPGLRRDTQYF	TGTGCCAGCAGCTTCGACCCGGGTCTCCGTAGAGATACGCAGTATTTT
TRBV2	.	TRBJ2-3	.	CASSGRAGTDTQYF	TGTGCCAGCAGCGGCAGGGCGGGCACAGATACGCAGTATTTT